A single sample gave rise to the 10 T cell receptor beta chains below, sequenced in a study of blood T cell repertoires in COVID-19. TCRdb keeps only in-frame clones here, not all; method: immunoSEQ multiplex PCR. The sample yields 9,000 to 15,000 clones, around 79% seen once. The sample comprised peripheral blood. The receptors stem from a man older than 75 with acute or convalescent COVID-19.

The chain has TRBV18 and TRBJ1-2; no firm D call. V lost 2 bases to trimming and J lost 7 bases, with 14 bases between them. Per the germline V gene, CDR1 is KGHSH and CDR2 is LQKENI. The CDR3 contains 14 residues. This CDR3 reads CASSPGGIGVGYTF. The CDR3 bases are TGTGCCAGCTCACCAGGCGGAATCGGGGTTGGCTACACCTTC.

This chain connects TRBV19 to TRBJ1-5, with 8 bases identical to TRBD1. The CDR3 loop spans 16 amino acids. V lost 5 bases, J lost 2 bases, and 8 bases stayed unmatched. Per germline, CDR1 LNHDA and CDR2 SQIVND (reference sequence). The CDR3 is CASSQIDRGGNQPQHF. CDR3 coding DNA: TGTGCCAGTAGTCAGATCGACAGGGGCGGCAATCAGCCCCAGCATTTT. Complete variable domain (other parts from reference TRBV19 and TRBJ1-5): DGGITQSPKYLFRKEGQNVTLSCEQNLNHDAMYWYRQDPGQGLRLIYYSQIVNDFQKGDIAEGYSVSREKKESFPLTVTSAQKNPTAFYLCASSQIDRGGNQPQHFGDGTRLSIL.

V gene TRBV5-1 combines with J gene TRBJ1-1, with D possibly TRBD1 on 5 matching bases. Between the trimmed V and J ends, which lost 2 bases and 4 bases, there was a span of 21 bases. Germline lookup yields CDR1 SGHRS and CDR2 YFSETQ. CDR3 length: 17 amino acids. DNA for the CDR3: TGCGCCAGCAGCTTAGAACCCAGGGCCACGAGATCCACTGAAGCTTTCTTT. Its translation is CASSLEPRATRSTEAFF.

The rearrangement uses TRBV11-2 and TRBJ2-3; D gene unclear. This CDR3 region has 16 residues. The germline gives CDR1 SGHAT, CDR2 FQNNGV. Trimming took 6 bases from V and 3 from J, leaving 19 bases between them. The CDR3 loop reads CASRYPSSTQTDTQYF. The CDR3 nucleotides are TGTGCCAGCAGATACCCTAGTTCTACCCAGACAGATACGCAGTATTTT.

CDR3 bases: TGTGCCAGCAGTAGAACCCCGGGGGTAAACACTGAAGCTTTCTTT. Encoded protein: CASSRTPGVNTEAFF. The rearrangement links TRBV25-1 to TRBJ1-1, with D possibly being TRBD1 (5 bases). The CDR3 consists of 15 residues. Trimming left V 5 bases short and J 2 bases short, with 15 bases between. Looked up from germline, CDR1 is MGHDK and CDR2 is SYGVNS. Drawing the rest from reference TRBV25-1 and TRBJ1-1, the complete variable domain is EADIYQTPRYLVIGTGKKITLECSQTMGHDKMYWYQQDPGMELHLIHYSYGVNSTEKGDLSSESTVSRIRTEHFPLTLESARPSHTSQYLCASSRTPGVNTEAFFGQGTRLTVV.

The chain has TRBV18 and TRBJ2-2; D call uncertain. With 2 bases removed from V and 4 bases from J, the gap between germline ends came to 8 bases. The germline V gene has CDR1 KGHSH and CDR2 LQKENI. CDR3 length: 14 amino acids. The CDR3 DNA follows: TGTGCCAGCTCACCAAACACCTTCACCGGGGAGCTGTTTTTT. It encodes CASSPNTFTGELFF.

This clone turned up a few times. The chain combines TRBV11-2 with TRBJ1-6; the match to TRBD1 covers 7 bases. CDR3 length equals 14 residues. The ends lost 4 bases at V and 7 bases at J; junction bases unmatched: 4. In germline, CDR1 is SGHAT, CDR2 FQNNGV. The CDR3 nucleotides are TGTGCCAGCAGCTCAAGGGACAGCAATTCACCCCTCCACTTT. Protein: CASSSRDSNSPLHF. Full variable domain (missing parts from reference TRBV11-2 and TRBJ1-6): EAGVAQSPRYKIIEKRQSVAFWCNPISGHATLYWYQQILGQGPKLLIQFQNNGVVDDSQLPKDRFSAERLKGVDSTLKIQPAKLEDSAVYLCASSSRDSNSPLHFGNGTRLTVT.

V is TRBV12-3 or TRBV12-4 and J is TRBJ1-2; D may be TRBD1 (6 bases). This CDR3 is 13 amino acids long. Trimming removed 6 bases from V and 5 bases from J, with 13 bases in between. CDR3 residues: CASSRRQVYGYTF. The CDR3 DNA sequence: TGTGCCAGCAGCCGTCGACAGGTTTATGGCTACACCTTC.

Comments on this clone: One end of the junction does not line up with germline, which may come from a read error. The chain joins TRBV5-1 to TRBJ1-3; D not certain. Germline CDR1 reads SGHRS; CDR2 reads YFSETQ. The CDR3 is made up of 14 amino acids. This CDR3 reads CASRLGVSGNTIYF. The DNA of the CDR3 is TGCGCCAGCAGATTGGGAGTCTCTGGAAACACCATATATTTT.

This clone was detected only a few times. The chain recombines TRBV7-9 with TRBJ1-5; possible D gene TRBD1, 5 bases. The CDR3 runs to 16 residues. Trimming removed 5 bases from V and 5 bases from J, with 19 bases in between. CDR1 and CDR2 (germline): SEHNR, FQNEAQ (reference sequence). The CDR3 bases are TGTGCCAGCAGCCAGTCAGGGTTGGGGTTCGATCAGCCCCAGCATTTT. Its translation: CASSQSGLGFDQPQHF.